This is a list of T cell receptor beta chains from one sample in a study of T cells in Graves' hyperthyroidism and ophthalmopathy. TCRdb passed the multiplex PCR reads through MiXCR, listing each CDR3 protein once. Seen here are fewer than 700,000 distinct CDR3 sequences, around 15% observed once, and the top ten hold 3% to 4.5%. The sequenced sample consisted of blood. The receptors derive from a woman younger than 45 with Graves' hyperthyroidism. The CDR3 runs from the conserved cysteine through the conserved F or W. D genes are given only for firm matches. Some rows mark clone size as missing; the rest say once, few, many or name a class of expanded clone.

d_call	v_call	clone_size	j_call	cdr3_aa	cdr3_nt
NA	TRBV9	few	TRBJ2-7	CASSVPLLYEQYF	TGTGCCAGCAGCGTCCCCCTACTTTACGAGCAGTACTTC
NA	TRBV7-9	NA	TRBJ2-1	CASSTRWDNEQFF	TGTGCCAGCAGCACCCGGTGGGACAATGAGCAGTTCTTC
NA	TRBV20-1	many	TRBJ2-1	CSARDALYNEQFF	TGCAGTGCTAGAGATGCCCTCTACAATGAGCAGTTCTTC
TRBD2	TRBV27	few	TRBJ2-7	CASSWSGSGSYEQYF	TGTGCCAGCAGTTGGAGCGGGAGCGGTAGTTACGAGCAGTACTTC
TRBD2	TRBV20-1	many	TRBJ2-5	CSEGGRETQYF	TGCAGTGAGGGCGGGAGGGAGACCCAGTACTTC
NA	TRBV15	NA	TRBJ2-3	CATSRVPRKGADTQYF	TGTGCCACCAGCAGAGTTCCCAGGAAGGGGGCAGATACGCAGTATTTT
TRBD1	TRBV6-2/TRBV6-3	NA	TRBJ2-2	CASSPQGAGTGELFF	TGTGCCAGCAGCCCTCAGGGGGCGGGGACCGGGGAGCTGTTTTTT
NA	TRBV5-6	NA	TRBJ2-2	CASSLRSANTGELFF	TGTGCCAGCAGCTTGAGGAGCGCGAACACCGGGGAGCTGTTTTTT
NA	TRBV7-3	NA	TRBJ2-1	CASSLATALYNEQFF	TGTGCCAGCAGCTTAGCGACTGCTCTCTACAATGAGCAGTTCTTC
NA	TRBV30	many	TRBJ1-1	CAWMGGIMNTEAFF	TGTGCCTGGATGGGGGGAATCATGAACACTGAAGCTTTCTTT
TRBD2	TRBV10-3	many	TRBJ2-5	CAISESTSGSFQETQYF	TGTGCCATCAGTGAGTCTACTAGCGGGAGTTTCCAAGAGACCCAGTACTTC
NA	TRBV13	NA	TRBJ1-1	CASSSKQGWDTEAFF	TGTGCCAGCAGCTCAAAACAGGGATGGGACACTGAAGCTTTCTTT
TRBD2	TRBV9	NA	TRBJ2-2	CASSVDREGANTGELFF	TGTGCCAGCAGCGTAGATCGGGAGGGGGCGAACACCGGGGAGCTGTTTTTT
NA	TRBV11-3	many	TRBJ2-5	CASSLLQWGGGSEETQYF	TGTGCCAGCAGCTTACTACAGTGGGGGGGCGGTTCAGAAGAGACCCAGTACTTC
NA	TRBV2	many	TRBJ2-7	CASSNQLGYGEQYF	TGTGCCAGCAGTAACCAGTTGGGGTATGGGGAGCAGTACTTC
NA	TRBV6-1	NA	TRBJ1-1	CATHFRGGDTEAFF	TGTGCCACTCACTTTAGGGGGGGTGACACTGAAGCTTTCTTT
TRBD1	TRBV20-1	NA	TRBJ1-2	CSVKGGVDRGHGYTF	TGCAGTGTTAAGGGGGGTGTGGACAGGGGGCATGGCTACACCTTC
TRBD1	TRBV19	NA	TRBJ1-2	CASTPGQFGGYTF	TGTGCCAGTACCCCGGGACAGTTCGGAGGCTACACCTTC
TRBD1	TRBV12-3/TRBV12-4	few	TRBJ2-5	CASSLGGQSYQETQYF	TGTGCCAGCAGTCTTGGGGGACAGTCGTACCAAGAGACCCAGTACTTC
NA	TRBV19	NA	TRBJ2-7	CASSRDSEYYEQYF	TGTGCCAGTAGTAGGGATAGCGAATACTACGAGCAGTACTTC
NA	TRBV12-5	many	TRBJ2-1	CASGLVVGGAYNEQFF	TGTGCTAGTGGTTTGGTAGTGGGGGGAGCCTACAATGAGCAGTTCTTC
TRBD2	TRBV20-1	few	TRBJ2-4	CSARGGLAVAKNIQYF	TGCAGTGCTAGAGGTGGACTAGCGGTAGCCAAAAACATTCAGTACTTC
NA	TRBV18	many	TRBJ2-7	CASSPSGYQPYEQYF	TGTGCCAGCTCACCATCGGGTTACCAGCCCTACGAGCAGTACTTC
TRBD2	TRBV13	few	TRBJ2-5	CASSISSSGRARETQYF	TGTGCCAGCAGCATTTCCTCGAGCGGGAGGGCCCGAGAGACCCAGTACTTC
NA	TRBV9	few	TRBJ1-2	CASRNLRGTPRDNYGYTF	TGTGCCAGCAGAAACCTCAGGGGAACCCCCCGTGATAACTATGGCTACACCTTC
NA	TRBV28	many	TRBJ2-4	CASSLGGMLAKNIQYF	TGTGCCAGCAGTTTAGGAGGGATGTTAGCCAAAAACATTCAGTACTTC
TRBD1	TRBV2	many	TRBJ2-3	CASSRQGTSTDTQYF	TGTGCCAGCAGCCGACAGGGAACTAGCACAGATACGCAGTATTTT
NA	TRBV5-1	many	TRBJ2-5	CASSLSGMETQYF	TGCGCCAGCAGCTTGAGCGGTATGGAGACCCAGTACTTC
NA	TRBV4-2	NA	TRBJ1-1	CASSQEQGLNTEAFF	TGTGCCAGCAGCCAAGAGCAGGGACTGAACACTGAAGCTTTCTTT
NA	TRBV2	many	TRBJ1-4	CASSEVGLGDTPGKLFF	TGTGCCAGCAGTGAAGTCGGATTGGGGGACACTCCGGGAAAACTGTTTTTT